This T cell receptor (beta chain) is from a study of shared clonotypes between healthy human individuals. Study-level points and caveats: Naive subsets typically showed greater estimated richness than memory subsets.

The data were produced by immunoSEQ multiplex PCR, yet TCRdb's version contains in-frame clones alone and is incomplete. The sample holds under 2.5 million clones, less than 95% seen once. This CDR3 comprises 11 residues. Germline lookup yields CDR1 WNHNN and CDR2 SYGVQD (reference sequence). V was pared by 3 bases and J by 8 bases, with 8 bases between. Of note for this clone: Its antigen is not known.

There were no recent acute infections or vaccinations among the donors, who were healthy HIV-negative adults. Those who donated, Caucasian adults without exception, all lived in Nashville, Tennessee. The specimen sequenced was naive CD4+ T cells from PBMCs. Specified subset: CD45RA+ positively selected. This receptor was taken from a man aged 18-30 years in good health. Some clones in this sample may be carry-over from other donors' samples. The chain uses TRBV10-1 and TRBJ2-7; D gene ambiguous. The CDR3 region has the DNA TGCGCCAGCAGTGATAGGGAAAAGCAGTACTTC. Amino acids: CASSDREKQYF.